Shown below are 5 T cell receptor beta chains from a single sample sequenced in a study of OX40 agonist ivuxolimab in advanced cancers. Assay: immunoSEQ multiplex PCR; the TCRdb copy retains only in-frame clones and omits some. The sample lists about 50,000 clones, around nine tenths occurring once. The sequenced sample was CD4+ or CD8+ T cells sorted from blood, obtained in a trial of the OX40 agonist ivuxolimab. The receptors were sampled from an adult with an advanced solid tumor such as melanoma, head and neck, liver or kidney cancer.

The CDR3 DNA reads TGTGCCAGCAGCTTATTATTCCCAGGTCGAGAGACCCAGTACTTC. It yields the protein CASSLLFPGRETQYF. The rearrangement joins TRBV11-2 to TRBJ2-5, with no clear D. Germline V lookup: CDR1 SGHAT, CDR2 FQNNGV. The germline V and J ends were trimmed by 2 bases and 4 bases, with 14 bases remaining between them. There are 15 residues in the CDR3.

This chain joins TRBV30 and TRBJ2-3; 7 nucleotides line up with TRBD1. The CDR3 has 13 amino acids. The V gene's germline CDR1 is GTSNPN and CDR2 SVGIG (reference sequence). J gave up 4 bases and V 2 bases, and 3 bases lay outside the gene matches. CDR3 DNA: TGTGCCTGGAGTTCCGGGACAGCAGATACGCAGTATTTT. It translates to CAWSSGTADTQYF.

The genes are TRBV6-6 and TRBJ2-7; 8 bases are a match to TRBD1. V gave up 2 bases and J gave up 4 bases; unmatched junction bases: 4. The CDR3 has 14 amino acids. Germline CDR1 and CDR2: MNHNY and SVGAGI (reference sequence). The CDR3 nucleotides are TGTGCCAGCAGTTACCGGACAGGGCTGTACGAGCAGTACTTC. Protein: CASSYRTGLYEQYF.

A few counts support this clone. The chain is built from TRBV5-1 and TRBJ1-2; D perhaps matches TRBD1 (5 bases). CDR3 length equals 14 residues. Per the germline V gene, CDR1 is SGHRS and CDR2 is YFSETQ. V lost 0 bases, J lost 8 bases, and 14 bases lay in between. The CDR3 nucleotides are TGCGCCAGCAGCTTGGAAGCAGGGAAGGGCGGCTACACCTTC. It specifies CASSLEAGKGGYTF.

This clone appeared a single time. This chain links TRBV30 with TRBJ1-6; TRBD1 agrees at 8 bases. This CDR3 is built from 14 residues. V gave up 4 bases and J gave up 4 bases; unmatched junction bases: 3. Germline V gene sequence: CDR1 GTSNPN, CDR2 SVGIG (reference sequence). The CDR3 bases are TGTGCCTGGAAAGACAGGGGATATAATTCACCCCTCCACTTT. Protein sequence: CAWKDRGYNSPLHF.